A single T cell receptor (beta chain) is shown here with its context. Into CD45RA+ naive and CD45RA-negative memory subsets, the CD4+ cells were split. V gave up 3 bases and J gave up 8 bases, with 9 bases separating them. The CDR3 sequence is 12 residues long. Germline V CDR1 and CDR2: MNHEY, SMNVEV (reference sequence). The method was immunoSEQ multiplex PCR; TCRdb's version includes in-frame clones alone and lacks a portion of them. This table holds some 2 million clones, roughly 95% found once. This entry belongs to a study of shared clonotypes between healthy human individuals. The genes are TRBV27 and TRBJ2-3; D call uncertain. The sample consisted of naive CD4+ T cells sorted from blood. Indicated subset: CD45RA+ positively selected. This clonotype originated in a man between 18 and 29 years old in good health. As DNA, the CDR3 is TGTGCCAGCAGTTTGGAAAAGGGTACGCAGTATTTT. Residues: CASSLEKGTQYF.